The 19 T cell receptor beta chains given below trace back to one sample, sequenced in a study of shared clonotypes between healthy human individuals. Libraries were prepared by immunoSEQ multiplex PCR; TCRdb keeps only in-frame clonotypes and omits some of them. The sample has about 510,000 clones, 79% seen once. The specimen sequenced was PBMCs. The receptors here all came from a woman in her thirties or forties in good health. Some clones in this sample may be carry-over from other donors' samples.

V is TRBV6-5 and J is TRBJ2-7; 11 bases fit TRBD2. The germline gives CDR1 MNHEY, CDR2 SVGAGI. Germline trimming cut 6 bases from V and 3 bases from J; bases unmatched to any gene: 4. CDR3 length: 14 residues. Written as DNA, the CDR3 is TGTGCCAGCAGCCCAGGGACTAGCGGCTACGAGCAGTACTTC. Protein: CASSPGTSGYEQYF.

The chain couples TRBV2 to TRBJ1-1, with unresolved D. V shed 5 bases and J shed 1 base, with 8 bases lying between them. From germline, CDR1 is SNHLY and CDR2 FYNNEI. The length of the CDR3 is 13 residues. The CDR3 DNA is TGTGCCAGCAGTTCTGATGGGAACACTGAAGCTTTCTTT. Translated, it gives CASSSDGNTEAFF.

V and J are TRBV5-1 and TRBJ2-5, with 10 bases fitting TRBD2. CDR1 is SGHRS and CDR2 is YFSETQ in the germline V gene. V lost 4 bases and J lost 5; bases outside the gene matches: 11. CDR3 length equals 16 residues. CDR3 in DNA: TGCGCCAGCAGCGAAGGGGTAGCGGGAGGAAGGGAGACCCAGTACTTC. As protein: CASSEGVAGGRETQYF.

The gene calls are TRBV4-2 and TRBJ2-7; D gene unclear. Trimming shortened V by 0 bases and J by 0 bases, and 6 bases separated the two germline ends. The CDR3 covers 14 residues. CDR1 and CDR2 from the germline V gene are LGHNA and YNFKEQ. CDR3 sequence: CASSQERNSYEQYF. CDR3 nucleotide sequence: TGTGCCAGCAGCCAAGAGCGTAACTCCTACGAGCAGTACTTC.

The chain joins TRBV5-4 to TRBJ2-1, with 7 bases that match TRBD2. Germline V lookup: CDR1 SGHNT, CDR2 YYREEE (reference sequence). V gave up 4 bases and J gave up 5 bases; unmatched junction bases: 9. The CDR3 consists of 15 residues. CDR3 region: CASSAPLAGNNEQFF. The CDR3 DNA sequence: TGTGCCAGCAGCGCACCATTAGCGGGTAACAATGAGCAGTTCTTC.

This chain's CDR3 is CASSLTSGSQEQYF. The CDR3 nucleotides are TGTGCCAGCAGCTTAACTAGCGGGAGCCAAGAGCAGTACTTC. V usage is TRBV7-7 and J usage is TRBJ2-7; 11 bases fit TRBD2. This CDR3 contains 14 residues. With 2 bases clipped from V and 7 bases from J, the junction kept 4 bases outside the gene matches. CDR1 and CDR2 (germline): SSHAT, FNYEAQ (reference sequence).

The V and J genes are TRBV19 and TRBJ2-1; a weak D match, TRBD1 (5 bases). Germline V gives CDR1 LNHDA, CDR2 SQIVND (reference sequence). The CDR3 sequence is 16 residues long. V lost 1 base and J lost 3, with 13 bases in between. CDR3 protein: CASSIVAREIYNEQFF. The CDR3 bases are TGTGCCAGTAGTATAGTCGCCAGGGAAATCTACAATGAGCAGTTCTTC.

The gene calls are TRBV28 and TRBJ2-5; 7 nucleotides agree with TRBD1. This CDR3 is 18 amino acids long. Trimming at V came to 2 bases and at J to 2 bases, leaving 14 bases not matched to a gene. In germline, CDR1 is MDHEN, CDR2 SYDVKM. The CDR3 reads CASSLRPFARDRQETQYF. The CDR3 DNA sequence: TGTGCCAGCAGTTTACGTCCTTTCGCCCGGGACAGACAAGAGACCCAGTACTTC.

This clone was observed many times. J is TRBJ1-2 and V is TRBV11-2, with unresolved D. The CDR3 extends over 15 amino acids. Trimming removed 5 bases at V and 3 bases at J, with 16 bases between. CDR1 SGHAT and CDR2 FQNNGV come from the germline V gene. The DNA of the CDR3 is TGTGCCAGCAGCCCAAACAGCGTTCGGTACTATGGCTACACCTTC. Translation: CASSPNSVRYYGYTF.

This clone was seen a few times. The V and J genes are TRBV2 and TRBJ2-1; 14 bases are shared with TRBD2. The CDR3 extends over 16 amino acids. Trimming cost V 3 bases and J 7 bases; bases outside gene matches: 5. Germline CDR1 and CDR2: SNHLY and FYNNEI. This chain's CDR3 is CASSDSTSGRVNEQFF. The CDR3 DNA sequence: TGTGCCAGCAGTGATTCGACTAGCGGGAGGGTTAATGAGCAGTTCTTC.

V usage is TRBV4-1 and J usage is TRBJ1-2, with D tentatively TRBD1 (6 bases). Deletions cut 1 base from V and 6 bases from J, with 15 bases between. CDR1 and CDR2 (germline): MGHRA, YSYEKL. CDR3 length: 15 residues. CDR3 region: CASSQGNRQVDGYTF. The CDR3 region has the DNA TGCGCCAGCAGCCAAGGTAACCGACAGGTGGATGGCTACACCTTC.

The chain employs TRBV5-4 and TRBJ2-3, with D maybe TRBD2 (6 bases). Trimming took off 0 bases at V and 0 bases at J, with 14 bases between the two ends. Germline V CDR1 and CDR2: SGHNT, YYREEE (reference sequence). This CDR3 has 17 residues. The CDR3 sequence is CASSLVAGLRSTDTQYF. The DNA of the CDR3 is TGTGCCAGCAGCTTGGTTGCGGGATTACGTAGCACAGATACGCAGTATTTT.

The chain carries TRBV5-1 and TRBJ2-7; 12 positions match TRBD2. The CDR3 runs 16 residues. V dropped 4 bases and J dropped 3; count of bases not matched to a gene: 8. Germline V gene data show CDR1 as SGHRS and CDR2 as YFSETQ. The CDR3 nucleotides are TGCGCCAGCAGCGTGACCGGGACTAGCGGGCTCTACGAGCAGTACTTC. Its protein is CASSVTGTSGLYEQYF. The full variable domain, with the rest looked up from reference TRBV5-1 and TRBJ2-7, is KAGVTQTPRYLIKTRGQQVTLSCSPISGHRSVSWYQQTPGQGLQFLFEYFSETQRNKGNFPGRFSGRQFSNSRSEMNVSTLELGDSALYLCASSVTGTSGLYEQYFGPGTRLTVT.

Details on this clone: Mismatch with germline at one junction end may stem from a read error. This sequence joins TRBV5-1 and TRBJ2-3, with 15 bases lining up with TRBD2. From germline, CDR1 is SGHRS and CDR2 YFSETQ. The CDR3 has 17 residues. In DNA form, the CDR3 reads TGCGCCAGCACGCAATACTCCGGGACTAGCGGGAGGCCCCGCTGGAATTTT. Its protein is CASTQYSGTSGRPRWNF. The complete variable domain, with remaining parts taken from reference TRBV5-1 and TRBJ2-3, reads KAGVTQTPRYLIKTRGQQVTLSCSPISGHRSVSWYQQTPGQGLQFLFEYFSETQRNKGNFPGRFSGRQFSNSRSEMNVSTLELGDSALYLCASTQYSGTSGRPRWNFGPGTRLTVL.

The chain is built from TRBV7-2 and TRBJ2-1; 14 nucleotides line up with TRBD2. Losses at the gene ends were 5 bases for V and 4 bases for J; bases not matched to a gene: 7. Germline V gene sequence: CDR1 SGHTA, CDR2 FQGNSA. This CDR3 region has 17 residues. In nucleotides, the CDR3 is TGTGCCAGCAGCCGCCGGACTAGCGGGAGGACTTACAATGAGCAGTTCTTC. As protein: CASSRRTSGRTYNEQFF.

The table lists this clone with many counts. The gene calls are TRBV7-8 and TRBJ2-7; 10 bases fit TRBD2. Looked up from germline, CDR1 is SGHVS and CDR2 is FQNEAQ. The junction had 10 bases not matched to a gene; V was cut back by 5 bases and J by 3 bases. The CDR3 contains 16 residues. The CDR3 bases are TGTGCCAGCAGCCCCCCCCAACTAGCGGGAAGCTACGAGCAGTACTTC. Translation: CASSPPQLAGSYEQYF.

A single count supports this clone. The genes are TRBV5-1 and TRBJ2-3; TRBD1 might be the D (6 bases). Germline CDR1 reads SGHRS; CDR2 reads YFSETQ. This CDR3 comprises 16 residues. Trimming pared 2 bases from V and 1 base from J, leaving 14 bases between. The CDR3 protein is CASSFQADRRTDTQYF. In nucleotides, the CDR3 is TGCGCCAGCAGCTTTCAAGCGGACAGACGCACAGATACGCAGTATTTT. The full variable domain, with the rest looked up from reference TRBV5-1 and TRBJ2-3, is KAGVTQTPRYLIKTRGQQVTLSCSPISGHRSVSWYQQTPGQGLQFLFEYFSETQRNKGNFPGRFSGRQFSNSRSEMNVSTLELGDSALYLCASSFQADRRTDTQYFGPGTRLTVL.

The chain employs TRBV9 and TRBJ2-5, with 8 bases that match TRBD2. V lost 0 bases and J lost 1; bases outside the gene matches: 2. CDR3 length: 15 residues. The germline gives CDR1 SGDLS, CDR2 YYNGEE. The CDR3 here is CASSVAGGPQETQYF. The CDR3 bases are TGTGCCAGCAGCGTAGCGGGAGGGCCCCAAGAGACCCAGTACTTC.

The chain joins TRBV7-2 to TRBJ2-1, with TRBD2 as a possible D gene (6 bases). Germline V gene lookup returns CDR1 SGHTA and CDR2 FQGNSA. V was shortened by 1 base and J by 2 bases, with 9 bases between the two germline ends. CDR3 length: 15 amino acids. The DNA of the CDR3 is TGTGCCAGCAGCTTAGGTGGAGGGCCCTACAATGAGCAGTTCTTC. This encodes CASSLGGGPYNEQFF.